The entry that follows covers one T cell receptor beta chain sequence. This record belongs to a study of T cell changes during pregnancy in multiple sclerosis. Sequenced by immunoSEQ multiplex PCR; TCRdb stores in-frame clones only, minus some. Among more than 35,000 clones listed, roughly 90% were seen once. This CDR3 has 13 amino acids. Per the germline V gene, CDR1 is SNHLY and CDR2 is FYNNEI. This TCR came from a female donor with multiple sclerosis, enrolled in a pregnancy study. V is TRBV2 and J is TRBJ2-5; 9 positions agree with TRBD2. TRBJ2-7 matches the DNA end more closely, so the J call is doubtful. The sample was CD8+ T cells from peripheral blood mononuclear cells, taken in the third trimester of pregnancy. CDR3 DNA: TGTGCCAGCTCTGACGGCGGGAGGGGCGAGCAGTACTTC. Translating gives CASSDGGRGEQYF.